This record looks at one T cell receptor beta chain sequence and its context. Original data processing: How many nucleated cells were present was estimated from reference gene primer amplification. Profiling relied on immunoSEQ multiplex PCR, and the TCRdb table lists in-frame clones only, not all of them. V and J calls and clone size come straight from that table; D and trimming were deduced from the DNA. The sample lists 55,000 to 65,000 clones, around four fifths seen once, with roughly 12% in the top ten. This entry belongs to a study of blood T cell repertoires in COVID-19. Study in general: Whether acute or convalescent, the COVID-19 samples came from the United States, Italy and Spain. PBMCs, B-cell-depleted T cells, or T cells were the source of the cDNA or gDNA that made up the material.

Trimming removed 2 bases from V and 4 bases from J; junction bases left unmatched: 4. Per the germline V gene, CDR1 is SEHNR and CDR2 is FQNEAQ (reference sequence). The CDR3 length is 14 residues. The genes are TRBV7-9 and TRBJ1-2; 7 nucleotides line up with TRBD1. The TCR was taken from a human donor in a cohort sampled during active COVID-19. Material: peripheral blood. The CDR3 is CASSLQGVTYGYTF. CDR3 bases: TGTGCCAGCAGCTTACAGGGGGTCACCTATGGCTACACCTTC.